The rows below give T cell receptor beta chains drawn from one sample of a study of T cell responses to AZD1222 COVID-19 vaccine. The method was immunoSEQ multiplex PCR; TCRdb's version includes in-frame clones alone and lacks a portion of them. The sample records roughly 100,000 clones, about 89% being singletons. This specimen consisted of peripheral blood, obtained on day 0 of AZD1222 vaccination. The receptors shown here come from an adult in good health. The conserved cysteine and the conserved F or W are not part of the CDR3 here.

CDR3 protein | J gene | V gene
ASSPYQGETEAF | TRBJ1-1 | TRBV18
ASSKQGLYGYT | TRBJ1-2 | TRBV19
ASRRNTEAF | TRBJ1-1 | TRBV27
ASSARQGLTGNTIY | TRBJ1-3 | TRBV2
ASSGGPGIKQF | TRBJ2-1 | TRBV9
ASSQGRRGEKLF | TRBJ1-4 | TRBV3-1/TRBV3-2
ASSLDSGIGQPQH | TRBJ1-5 | TRBV11-2
ASSLASGAQGKTQY | TRBJ2-5 | TRBV2
AWSGKGSTSTDTQY | TRBJ2-3 | TRBV30
ASSLAVTSGESYNEQF | TRBJ2-1 | TRBV5-1
ASNIAGTIY | TRBJ1-3 | TRBV2
ASSQDVHGNGYT | TRBJ1-2 | TRBV14
ATSRDRAVNEQY | TRBJ2-7 | TRBV15
ASSFALNTEAF | TRBJ1-1 | TRBV7-2